A single sample is the source of the 32 T cell receptor beta chains below, sequenced in a study of T cells in Graves' hyperthyroidism and ophthalmopathy. RNA transcripts gave rise to amplified TCR beta CDR3 regions. A first-round RT-PCR of the TCR CDR3 used the HTBI primer set. TCRdb used MiXCR to reprocess the multiplex PCR reads, holding one entry per CDR3 protein. Of fewer than 350,000 distinct CDR3 sequences in the sample, 20% to 25% are singletons; the top ten hold 50%. The sequenced sample consisted of blood. These receptors came from a woman in her 50s with Graves' hyperthyroidism.

This clonotype was seen repeatedly, ten times or more. The chain is built from TRBV7-9 and TRBJ2-1; tentatively, D is TRBD2 (7 bases). V lost 7 bases, J lost 5 bases, and 21 bases lay in between. The CDR3 loop spans 16 amino acids. In germline, CDR1 is SEHNR, CDR2 FQNEAQ (reference sequence). CDR3 sequence: CASNSGPGGHDNEQFF. Here the CDR3 DNA reads TGTGCCAGCAACTCCGGCCCGGGGGGACACGACAATGAGCAGTTCTTC. Full variable domain (rest looked up from reference TRBV7-9 and TRBJ2-1): DTGVSQNPRHKITKRGQNVTFRCDPISEHNRLYWYRQTLGQGPEFLTYFQNEAQLEKSRLLSDRFSAERPKGSFSTLEIQRTEQGDSAMYLCASNSGPGGHDNEQFFGPGTRLTVL.

This clonotype was picked up many times. This chain links TRBV28 with TRBJ2-7, with TRBD2 matching over 8 bases. The CDR3 runs 14 residues. Germline CDR1 and CDR2: MDHEN and SYDVKM. V lost 5 bases, J lost 2 bases, and 5 bases stayed unmatched. The CDR3 region has the DNA TGTGCCAGCAGTCGCCCGGGGGGGGCCTACGAGCAGTACTTC. Protein: CASSRPGGAYEQYF.

This clonotype was seen repeatedly, ten times or more. The V gene is TRBV2, the J gene TRBJ2-1; possible D gene TRBD2, 6 bases. CDR1 is SNHLY and CDR2 is FYNNEI in the germline V gene. The germline V and J ends were trimmed by 7 bases and 6 bases, with 22 bases remaining between them. The CDR3 is 16 amino acids. CDR3 amino acids: CASMPPGSGNPNEQFF. In DNA, the CDR3 is TGTGCCAGCATGCCACCGGGTAGCGGAAACCCCAATGAGCAGTTCTTC.

The rearrangement joins TRBV28 to TRBJ2-1, with D hard to call. V lost 6 bases to trimming and J lost 4 bases, with 4 bases between them. This CDR3 is 11 amino acids long. Germline CDR1 is MDHEN and CDR2 is SYDVKM. As DNA, the CDR3 is TGTGCCAGCAGAACTTACAATGAGCAGTTCTTC. Its translation: CASRTYNEQFF.

In its sample, this clonotype was seen many times. The J gene is TRBJ1-2, the V gene TRBV28; 8 positions match TRBD1. CDR3 size: 13 residues. CDR1 MDHEN and CDR2 SYDVKM come from the germline V gene. V lost 5 bases and J lost 8; bases outside the gene matches: 7. Here the CDR3 reads CASSQDRAQGYTF. CDR3 sequence (DNA): TGTGCCAGCAGTCAGGACAGGGCACAGGGCTACACCTTC.

The sample holds many counts of this clonotype. The chain uses TRBV2 and TRBJ1-5, with D unresolved. CDR3 size: 14 residues. Germline values: CDR1 SNHLY, CDR2 FYNNEI. Trimming stripped 3 bases from V and 0 bases from J, with 6 bases between. Here the CDR3 DNA reads TGTGCCAGCAGTGACAGTAATAGCAATCAGCCCCAGCATTTT. Protein product: CASSDSNSNQPQHF.

This clonotype has at least ten counts. The chain uses TRBV7-3 and TRBJ2-2; TRBD1 might be the D (5 bases). Looked up from germline, CDR1 is SGHTA and CDR2 is FQGTGA. This CDR3 has 16 residues. The germline V and J ends were trimmed by 1 base and 5 bases, with 14 bases remaining between them. The CDR3 DNA reads TGTGCCAGCAGCTTAAATCCCAGGGTCGGGACCGGGGAGCTGTTTTTT. Translated, it gives CASSLNPRVGTGELFF.

This clonotype was detected ten times or more. The gene calls are TRBV6-1 and TRBJ1-2, with no clear D. V lost 5 bases to trimming and J lost 2 bases, with 18 bases between them. Germline CDR1 is MNHNS and CDR2 is SASEGT. The CDR3 contains 16 residues. The CDR3 region has the DNA TGTGCCAGCAGTCCGCGTCCGCTCAGCCCCAACTATGGCTACACCTTC. Encoded protein: CASSPRPLSPNYGYTF.

Many counts were recorded for this clonotype. V gene TRBV5-1 combines with J gene TRBJ2-3, with D unclear. CDR3 length equals 13 residues. V dropped 4 bases and J dropped 4 bases, with 10 bases sitting between them. In germline, CDR1 is SGHRS, CDR2 YFSETQ. The CDR3 coding sequence is TGCGCCAGCAGCGCCCGGATGGCAGATACGCAGTATTTT. Protein product: CASSARMADTQYF.

With regard to this clonotype: With a much larger clone just one base away, this may be a read error. This chain connects TRBV2 to TRBJ2-7; no clear D gene. The J call may be wrong; the DNA end is better matched by TRBJ2-1. Germline V lookup: CDR1 SNHLY, CDR2 FYNNEI. The CDR3 length is 12 residues. CDR3: CASSEDGYEQFF. The CDR3 coding sequence is TGTGCCAGCAGTGAAGATGGCTACGAGCAGTTCTTC.

Ten or more counts support this clonotype. This chain links TRBV28 with TRBJ1-4, with D perhaps TRBD1 (6 bases). The CDR3 has 15 residues. V lost 5 bases and J lost 4, with 14 bases in between. CDR1 MDHEN and CDR2 SYDVKM come from the germline V gene. CDR3 sequence reads: CASSTTGFGNEKLFF. As DNA, the CDR3 is TGTGCCAGCAGTACTACAGGGTTCGGTAATGAAAAACTGTTTTTT.

The chain employs TRBV20-1 and TRBJ2-3; TRBD2 might be the D (6 bases). V was trimmed by 1 base and J by 11 bases, leaving 16 bases between them. Germline CDR1 is DFQATT and CDR2 is SNEGSKA (reference sequence). The CDR3 runs 13 residues. The CDR3, as DNA: TGCAGTGCTAGAGTGGGTAGCGGCACGATGCAGTATTTT. It yields the protein CSARVGSGTMQYF.

This clonotype was detected ten times or more. The rearrangement uses TRBV15 and TRBJ2-7; 8 bases match TRBD1. The V and J ends lost 1 base and 7 bases, in that order; junction bases with no gene match: 3. The CDR3 is 13 amino acids. The germline V gene encodes CDR1 LNHNV and CDR2 YYDKDF (reference sequence). CDR3 protein: CATSRGTGREQYF. In DNA form, the CDR3 reads TGTGCCACCAGCAGAGGGACAGGGAGGGAGCAGTACTTC.

The chain combines TRBV7-6 with TRBJ1-4, with a possible D match to TRBD1 (5 bases). From germline, CDR1 is SGHVS and CDR2 FNYEAQ. This CDR3 contains 17 residues. The V end was cut by 1 base, the J end by 9 bases, with 21 bases between. Here the CDR3 reads CASSLEAPETGTKKLFF. CDR3 coding DNA: TGTGCCAGCAGCTTAGAGGCCCCGGAGACCGGGACCAAAAAACTGTTTTTT.

V is TRBV11-3 and J is TRBJ2-1; TRBD2 is a possible D gene (6 bases). CDR1 is SGHNT and CDR2 is YENEEA in the germline V gene. CDR3 length: 16 residues. Trimming shortened V by 5 bases and J by 0 bases, and 14 bases separated the two germline ends. The CDR3, as DNA: TGTGCCAGCAGCGTAGTCGGGACTCGCTCCTACAATGAGCAGTTCTTC. Protein product: CASSVVGTRSYNEQFF.

The CDR3, as DNA: TGCGCCAGCAGCCAAGAGACTAGCGGGCGGCTGGTCACAGATACGCAGTATTTT. Translated: CASSQETSGRLVTDTQYF. The chain carries TRBV4-1 and TRBJ2-3; 10 bases agree with TRBD2. The CDR3 runs to 18 residues. Germline values: CDR1 MGHRA, CDR2 YSYEKL. V shed 0 bases, J shed 2 bases, and the junction held 8 bases outside the gene matches.

This clonotype turned up a few times. This sequence joins TRBV10-3 and TRBJ2-1, with 8 bases matching TRBD1. This CDR3 comprises 14 residues. Germline CDR1 reads ENHRY; CDR2 reads SYGVKD. Trimming took 6 bases from V and 2 from J; bases not matched to a gene: 3. The CDR3 protein is CAISPDRAYNEQFF. CDR3 DNA: TGTGCCATCAGCCCGGACAGGGCCTACAATGAGCAGTTCTTC.

To note about this clonotype: One junction end does not reproduce the germline sequence, and a read error may be involved. J is TRBJ2-3 and V is TRBV5-6, with no clear D. This CDR3 is 13 amino acids long. Per the germline V gene, CDR1 is SGHDT and CDR2 is YYEEEE. The CDR3: CVSSYGSSDTQYF. The DNA of the CDR3 is TGTGTCAGCAGCTACGGGTCGTCAGATACGCAGTATTTT.

This clonotype was counted at least ten times. The chain combines TRBV6-1 with TRBJ2-1, with 9 bases that match TRBD2. The length of the CDR3 is 16 residues. Trimming took 0 bases from V and 8 from J; bases not matched to a gene: 8. Germline V gene lookup returns CDR1 MNHNS and CDR2 SASEGT. The CDR3 region is CASSEARVGTSYEQFF. The CDR3 nucleotides are TGTGCCAGCAGTGAAGCGCGGGTGGGGACTAGCTATGAGCAGTTCTTC.

This clonotype was recorded many times. The V and J genes are TRBV20-1 and TRBJ2-1; D unclear. The germline gives CDR1 DFQATT, CDR2 SNEGSKA (reference sequence). The V end was cut by 0 bases, the J end by 0 bases, with 9 bases between. The CDR3 is 15 amino acids. CDR3 sequence: CSARERVRSYNEQFF. DNA for the CDR3: TGCAGTGCTAGAGAGCGCGTCCGCTCCTACAATGAGCAGTTCTTC.

This clonotype was recorded at least ten times. The V gene is TRBV28, the J gene TRBJ2-7; D not resolved. CDR3 length equals 14 residues. Germline CDR1 MDHEN, CDR2 SYDVKM. V dropped 6 bases and J dropped 3 bases, with 15 bases sitting between them. The CDR3 DNA reads TGTGCCAGCAGCGTACCCAGCACACGCTACGAGCAGTACTTC. It encodes CASSVPSTRYEQYF.

This clonotype has a count of ten or more. This chain links TRBV7-8 with TRBJ2-1, with D perhaps TRBD1 (6 bases). Trimming pared 6 bases from V and 0 bases from J, leaving 12 bases between. The CDR3 is 15 residues long. Germline values: CDR1 SGHVS, CDR2 FQNEAQ. As DNA, the CDR3 is TGTGCCAGCAGTAGTACAGGGACCTCCTACAATGAGCAGTTCTTC. This sequence encodes CASSSTGTSYNEQFF.

In this sample, this clonotype turned up a few times. The chain recombines TRBV20-1 with TRBJ2-1; 8 bases map to TRBD2. CDR3 size: 18 residues. J was trimmed by 2 bases and V by 0 bases; bases with no gene match: 12. Per germline, CDR1 DFQATT and CDR2 SNEGSKA (reference sequence). CDR3 coding DNA: TGCAGTGCTAGAGATCTTGGCGGGGGGCCCCATGCCTACAATGAGCAGTTCTTC. The encoded protein is CSARDLGGGPHAYNEQFF.

The chain uses TRBV19 and TRBJ2-2; 10 bases line up with TRBD1. Germline values: CDR1 LNHDA, CDR2 SQIVND (reference sequence). CDR3 size: 19 residues. Germline trimming cut 4 bases from V and 2 bases from J; bases unmatched to any gene: 13. The CDR3 bases are TGTGCCAGTAGTACCCGTGCCGCCGGGACAGGGGAAAACACCGGGGAGCTGTTTTTT. It codes for CASSTRAAGTGENTGELFF.

This clonotype was detected ten times or more. The chain recombines TRBV18 with TRBJ1-5; TRBD1 matches at 8 bases. This CDR3 is built from 15 residues. V trimming: 3 bases; J trimming: 7 bases; junction bases outside the gene matches: 8. The germline gives CDR1 KGHSH, CDR2 LQKENI. The CDR3 loop reads CASSPVDRAGQPQHF. The CDR3 DNA is TGTGCCAGCTCACCCGTGGACAGGGCGGGACAGCCCCAGCATTTT.

The J gene is TRBJ2-1, the V gene TRBV7-9; perhaps TRBD2 as D (6 bases). Germline V gene data show CDR1 as SEHNR and CDR2 as FQNEAQ (reference sequence). V was trimmed by 11 bases and J by 9 bases, leaving 8 bases between them. The CDR3 is 9 residues long. CDR3 sequence: CALGGEQFF. DNA for the CDR3: TGTGCCCTGGGGGGTGAGCAGTTCTTC. Full variable domain (missing parts from reference TRBV7-9 and TRBJ2-1): DTGVSQNPRHKITKRGQNVTFRCDPISEHNRLYWYRQTLGQGPEFLTYFQNEAQLEKSRLLSDRFSAERPKGSFSTLEIQRTEQGDSAMYLCALGGEQFFGPGTRLTVL.

The gene calls are TRBV2 and TRBJ2-5; D is possibly TRBD1 (5 bases). The CDR3 totals 12 residues. The germline CDR1 and CDR2 sequences are SNHLY and FYNNEI. V lost 6 bases and J 5 bases, leaving 10 bases between the germline ends. The CDR3 loop reads CASSFRVETQYF. The CDR3 bases are TGTGCCAGCAGCTTCAGGGTGGAGACCCAGTACTTC.

In this sample, this clonotype turned up a few times. The chain recombines TRBV6-5 with TRBJ2-7; 15 bases are a match to TRBD2. The V gene's germline CDR1 is MNHEY and CDR2 SVGAGI. This CDR3 contains 20 residues. V trimming: 2 bases; J trimming: 4 bases; junction bases outside the gene matches: 15. The DNA for the CDR3 is TGTGCCAGCAGTTACCCGACACCGGGACTAGCGGGGGGAGATACTTACGAGCAGTACTTC. This gives the protein CASSYPTPGLAGGDTYEQYF.

Turning to this clonotype: Being one base from a much bigger clone, this may be a read error. This chain uses TRBV30 with TRBJ2-1, with unresolved D. The CDR3 totals 13 residues. V was shortened by 3 bases and J by 0 bases, with 6 bases between the two germline ends. From germline, CDR1 is GTSNPN and CDR2 SVGIG (reference sequence). DNA of the CDR3: TGTGCCTGGAGGCTGGGCTCCTACAATGAGCAGTTCTTC. Translating it yields CAWRLGSYNEQFF.

This clonotype was observed a handful of times. The chain has TRBV11-2 and TRBJ2-3; 8 nucleotides match TRBD1. Germline CDR1 is SGHAT and CDR2 is FQNNGV. Unmatched junction bases numbered 10, after V lost 6 bases and J lost 5 bases. CDR3 size: 15 residues. DNA of the CDR3: TGTGCCAGCAGAGCCGTTCAGGGGGCCTTAGATACGCAGTATTTT. It is translated as CASRAVQGALDTQYF.

The chain joins TRBV12-3 or TRBV12-4 to TRBJ1-5; D is perhaps TRBD1 (6 bases). V shed 6 bases and J shed 5 bases, with 8 bases lying between them. This CDR3 has 12 residues. The DNA of the CDR3 is TGTGCCAGCAGGACAGGAGATCAGCCCCAGCATTTT. It codes for CASRTGDQPQHF.

This clonotype showed up many times. The chain carries TRBV12-3 or TRBV12-4 and TRBJ2-1, with 10 bases matching TRBD2. The CDR3 is made up of 14 amino acids. Trimming removed 7 bases from V and 2 bases from J; junction bases left unmatched: 2. This chain's CDR3 is CASTSGGTYNEQFF. DNA of the CDR3: TGTGCCAGCACTAGCGGGGGTACCTACAATGAGCAGTTCTTC.